The 8 T cell receptor beta chains in this list originate from one sample, sequenced in a study of T cell responses to AZD1222 COVID-19 vaccine. Assay: immunoSEQ multiplex PCR; the TCRdb copy retains only in-frame clones and omits some. The data contain under 200,000 clones, roughly 91% of them seen just once; the ten biggest clones take up roughly 26%. The specimen was peripheral blood, collected 28 days after the second AZD1222 dose. The receptors here all came from an adult who received the AZD1222 COVID-19 vaccine.

CDR3 protein: CASSRYTGASSYNEQFF. DNA of the CDR3: TGTGCCAGCAGCCGATATACAGGTGCTAGCTCCTACAATGAGCAGTTCTTC. The rearrangement links TRBV14 to TRBJ2-1; D perhaps matches TRBD1 (5 bases). The V end was cut by 4 bases, the J end by 0 bases, with 16 bases between. Germline V CDR1 and CDR2: SGHDN, FVKESK. The CDR3 has 17 residues.

This chain links TRBV6-4 with TRBJ1-6, with a weak D call TRBD1 (5 bases). The CDR3 totals 14 residues. V shed 3 bases and J shed 10 bases, with 13 bases lying between them. Germline assignment: CDR1 MRHNA and CDR2 SNTAGT. As DNA, the CDR3 is TGTGCCAGCAGTGAAACCACCCGGGGGTCACCCCTCCACTTT. Its protein is CASSETTRGSPLHF.

This rearrangement joins TRBV7-8 to TRBJ2-6, with D unresolved. The CDR3 is made up of 16 amino acids. Germline assignment: CDR1 SGHVS and CDR2 FQNEAQ. The V end lost 1 base, the J end lost 0 bases, and 7 bases lay between the germline ends. The CDR3 sequence is CASSLVRVSGANVLTF. The DNA for the CDR3 is TGTGCCAGCAGCTTAGTACGGGTCTCTGGGGCCAACGTCCTGACTTTC.

The chain employs TRBV9 and TRBJ2-5, with TRBD2 matching over 12 bases. There are 17 residues in the CDR3. V lost 0 bases and J lost 5; bases outside the gene matches: 8. Germline CDR1 and CDR2: SGDLS and YYNGEE. CDR3 nucleotides: TGTGCCAGCAGCGTAGGGACTAGCGGGATAGAGGGGGAGACCCAGTACTTC. The encoded protein is CASSVGTSGIEGETQYF.

The genes are TRBV30 and TRBJ1-3; no reliable D call. Trimming removed 3 bases from V and 2 bases from J, with 11 bases in between. The CDR3 loop spans 14 amino acids. The germline V gene encodes CDR1 GTSNPN and CDR2 SVGIG (reference sequence). In nucleotides, the CDR3 is TGTGCCTGGAGGGGAGGGCAGGCTGGAAACACCATATATTTT. Translating gives CAWRGGQAGNTIYF.

The chain is built from TRBV28 and TRBJ1-1; weak D call: TRBD1 (5 bases). Germline values: CDR1 MDHEN, CDR2 SYDVKM. Deletions cut 10 bases from V and 1 base from J, with 10 bases between. The CDR3 is 12 residues long. The CDR3 nucleotides are TGTGCCACCTGGGGGACGAACACTGAAGCTTTCTTT. Amino acid sequence: CATWGTNTEAFF.

This clone occurred once. The chain links TRBV2 to TRBJ1-3; D is undetermined. The V end lost 6 bases, the J end lost 0 bases, and 12 bases lay between the germline ends. The germline V gene has CDR1 SNHLY and CDR2 FYNNEI. This CDR3 is 15 amino acids long. CDR3 coding DNA: TGTGCCAGCAGCGCCCTTCCGAGCTCTGGAAACACCATATATTTT. Encoded protein: CASSALPSSGNTIYF.

The chain carries TRBV19 and TRBJ2-5; D is uncertain. CDR1 is LNHDA, CDR2 SQIVND, per germline (reference sequence). Trimming removed 5 bases from V and 5 bases from J, with 15 bases in between. CDR3 length equals 14 residues. CDR3 sequence reads: CASSLSVFGETQYF. In DNA form, the CDR3 reads TGTGCCAGTAGTTTGAGTGTTTTTGGGGAGACCCAGTACTTC.